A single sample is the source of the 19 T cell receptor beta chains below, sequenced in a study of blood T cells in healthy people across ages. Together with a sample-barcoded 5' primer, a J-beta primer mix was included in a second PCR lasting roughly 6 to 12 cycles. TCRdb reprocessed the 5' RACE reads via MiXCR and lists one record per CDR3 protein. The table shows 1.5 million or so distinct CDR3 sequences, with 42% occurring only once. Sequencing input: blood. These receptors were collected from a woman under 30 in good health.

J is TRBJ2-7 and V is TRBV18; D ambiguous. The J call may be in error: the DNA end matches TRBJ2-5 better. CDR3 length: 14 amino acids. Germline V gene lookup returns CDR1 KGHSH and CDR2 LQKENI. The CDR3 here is CASSVSTAQETQYF. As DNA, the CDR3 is TGTGCCAGCAGCGTTTCTACAGCTCAAGAGACCCAGTACTTC.

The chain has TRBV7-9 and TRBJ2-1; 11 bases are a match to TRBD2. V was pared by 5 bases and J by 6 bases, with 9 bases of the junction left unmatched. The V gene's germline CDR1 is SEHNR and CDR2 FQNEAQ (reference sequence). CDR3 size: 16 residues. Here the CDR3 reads CASSDQGLAVFNEQFF. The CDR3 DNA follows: TGTGCCAGCAGCGATCAGGGACTAGCGGTCTTCAATGAGCAGTTCTTC.

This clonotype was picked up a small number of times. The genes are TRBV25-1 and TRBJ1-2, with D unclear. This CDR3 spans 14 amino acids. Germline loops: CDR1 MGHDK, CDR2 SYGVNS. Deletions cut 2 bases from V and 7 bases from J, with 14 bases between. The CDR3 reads CASSERHPASGYTF. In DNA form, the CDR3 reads TGTGCCAGCAGTGAAAGACATCCCGCCTCTGGCTACACCTTC.

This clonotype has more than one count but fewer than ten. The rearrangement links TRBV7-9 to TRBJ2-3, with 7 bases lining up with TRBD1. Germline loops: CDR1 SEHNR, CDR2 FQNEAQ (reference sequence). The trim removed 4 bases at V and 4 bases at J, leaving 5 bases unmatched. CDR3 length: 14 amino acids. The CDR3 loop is CASSYQGVADTQYF. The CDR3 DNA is TGTGCCAGCAGCTATCAGGGGGTTGCAGATACGCAGTATTTT.

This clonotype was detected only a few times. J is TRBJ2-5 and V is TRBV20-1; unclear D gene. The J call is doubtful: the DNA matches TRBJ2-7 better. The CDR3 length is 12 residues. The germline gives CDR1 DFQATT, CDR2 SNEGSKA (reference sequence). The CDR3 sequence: CSAPLGIHEQYF. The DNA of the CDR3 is TGCAGTGCCCCGCTGGGGATCCACGAGCAGTACTTC.

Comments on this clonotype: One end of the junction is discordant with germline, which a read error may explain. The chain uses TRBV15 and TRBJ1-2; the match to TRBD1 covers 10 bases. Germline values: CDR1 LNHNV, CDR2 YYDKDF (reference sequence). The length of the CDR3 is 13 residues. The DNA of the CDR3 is TGTACCACCAGCAGAGACAGGGGGCTTGGCTACACCTTC. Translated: CTTSRDRGLGYTF.

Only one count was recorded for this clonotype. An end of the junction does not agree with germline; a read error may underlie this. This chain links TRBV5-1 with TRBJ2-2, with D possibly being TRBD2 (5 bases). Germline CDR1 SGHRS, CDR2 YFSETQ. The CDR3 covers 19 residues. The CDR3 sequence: CASSLVGFSHSANTGELFF. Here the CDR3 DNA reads TGCGCCAGCAGCTTGGTTGGTTTTAGTCATTCCGCGAACACCGGGGAACTGTTTTTT.

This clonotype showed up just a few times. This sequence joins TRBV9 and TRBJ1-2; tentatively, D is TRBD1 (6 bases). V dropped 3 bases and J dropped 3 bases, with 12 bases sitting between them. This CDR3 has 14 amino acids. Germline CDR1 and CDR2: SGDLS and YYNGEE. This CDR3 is CASSGGGTYYGYTF. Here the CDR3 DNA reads TGTGCCAGCAGCGGAGGGGGGACCTACTATGGCTACACCTTC.

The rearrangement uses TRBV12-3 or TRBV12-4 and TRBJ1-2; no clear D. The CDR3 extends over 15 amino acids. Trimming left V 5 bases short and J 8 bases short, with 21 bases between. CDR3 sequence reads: CASSGPAGIFGGYTF. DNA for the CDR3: TGTGCCAGCAGTGGCCCGGCGGGGATTTTTGGCGGCTACACCTTC.

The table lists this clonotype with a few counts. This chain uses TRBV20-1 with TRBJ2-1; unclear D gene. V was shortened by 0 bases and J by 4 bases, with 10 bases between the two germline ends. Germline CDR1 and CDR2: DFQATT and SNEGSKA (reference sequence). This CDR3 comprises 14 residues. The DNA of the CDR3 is TGCAGTGCTAGAGATCCCCCCGGGTACAATGAGCAGTTCTTC. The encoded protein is CSARDPPGYNEQFF.

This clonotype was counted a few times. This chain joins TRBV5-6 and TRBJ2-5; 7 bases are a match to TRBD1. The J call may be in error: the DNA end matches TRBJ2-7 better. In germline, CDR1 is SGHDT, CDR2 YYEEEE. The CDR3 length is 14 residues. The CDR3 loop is CASSFFRGFYEQYF. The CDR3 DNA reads TGTGCCAGCAGCTTTTTCAGGGGGTTTTACGAGCAGTACTTC.

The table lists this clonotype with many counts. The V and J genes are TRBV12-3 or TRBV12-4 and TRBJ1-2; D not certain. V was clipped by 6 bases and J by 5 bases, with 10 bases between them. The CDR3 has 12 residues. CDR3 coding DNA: TGTGCCAGCAGCTTCACTGGGTATGGCTACACCTTC. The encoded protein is CASSFTGYGYTF.

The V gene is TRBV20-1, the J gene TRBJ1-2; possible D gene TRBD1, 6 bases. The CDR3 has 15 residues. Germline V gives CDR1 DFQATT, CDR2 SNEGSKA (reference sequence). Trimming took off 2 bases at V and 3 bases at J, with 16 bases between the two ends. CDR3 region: CSARSGQGPYYGYTF. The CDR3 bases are TGCAGTGCTAGAAGCGGGCAGGGGCCCTACTATGGCTACACCTTC.

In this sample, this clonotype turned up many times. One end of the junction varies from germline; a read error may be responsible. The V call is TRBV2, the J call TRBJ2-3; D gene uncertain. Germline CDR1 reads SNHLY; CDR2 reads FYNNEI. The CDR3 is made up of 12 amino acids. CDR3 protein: CASSEATDTQYF. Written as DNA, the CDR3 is TGCGCCAGCAGTGAGGCGACAGATACGCAGTATTTT.

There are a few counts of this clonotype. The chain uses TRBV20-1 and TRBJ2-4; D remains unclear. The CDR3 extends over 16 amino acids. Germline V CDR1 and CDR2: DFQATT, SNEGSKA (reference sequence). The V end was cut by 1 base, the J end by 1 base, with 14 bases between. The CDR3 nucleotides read TGCAGTGCTAGAGTGTCCCAAGAAGGGGCCAAAAACATTCAGTACTTC. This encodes CSARVSQEGAKNIQYF.

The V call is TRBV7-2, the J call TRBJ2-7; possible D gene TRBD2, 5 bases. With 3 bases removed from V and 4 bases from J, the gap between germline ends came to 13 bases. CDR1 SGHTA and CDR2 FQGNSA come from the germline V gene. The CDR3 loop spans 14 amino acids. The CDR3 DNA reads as TGTGCCAGCAGCTTCCCCAGCAGCGGATACGAGCAGTACTTC. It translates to CASSFPSSGYEQYF.

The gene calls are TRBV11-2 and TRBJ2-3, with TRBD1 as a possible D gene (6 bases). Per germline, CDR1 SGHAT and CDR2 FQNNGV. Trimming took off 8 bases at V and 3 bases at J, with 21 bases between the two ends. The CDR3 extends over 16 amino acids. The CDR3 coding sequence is TGTGCCAGCCAAAACGGGGACACCCAACTTACAGATACGCAGTATTTT. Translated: CASQNGDTQLTDTQYF.

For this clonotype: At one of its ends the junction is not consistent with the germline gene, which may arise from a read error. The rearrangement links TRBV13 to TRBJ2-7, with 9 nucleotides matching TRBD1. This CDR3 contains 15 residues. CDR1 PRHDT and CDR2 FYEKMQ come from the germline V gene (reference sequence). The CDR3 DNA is TGTGCCAGCAGCCGTCCCGGGACAGGGATAGGCGAGCGGTACTTC. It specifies CASSRPGTGIGERYF.

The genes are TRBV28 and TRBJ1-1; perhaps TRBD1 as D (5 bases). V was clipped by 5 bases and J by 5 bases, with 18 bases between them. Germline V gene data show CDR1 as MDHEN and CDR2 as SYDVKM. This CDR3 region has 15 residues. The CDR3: CASSPREGTETEAFF. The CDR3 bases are TGTGCCAGCAGTCCCAGGGAGGGAACTGAGACTGAAGCTTTCTTT.